These T cell receptor beta chains were read from a single sample in a study of blood T cells in healthy people across ages. From the 5' RACE reads, TCRdb called clonotypes with MiXCR, one entry per CDR3 protein. Of roughly 860,000 distinct CDR3 sequences in the sample, around 62% are singletons; the top ten hold around a quarter. The sequenced sample was blood. These receptors originate from a young man in good health. CDR3s include the opening cysteine and the closing phenylalanine or tryptophan. A D gene is named only where the DNA matches it firmly. For some rows the clone size is stated as once, few or many, or as a class when expanded; others skip it.

cdr3_nt,cdr3_aa,v_call,clone_size,cdr3_length,j_call,d_call
TGTGCCATCAGTGGGGGGACAGGGGGCGCAGGGACTGAAGCTTTCTTT,CAISGGTGGAGTEAFF,TRBV10-3,.,16,TRBJ1-1,TRBD1
TGTGCCAGCAGGGAACAGGGTGGGGCCTACGAGCAGTACTTC,CASREQGGAYEQYF,TRBV12-3/TRBV12-4,.,14,TRBJ2-7,.
TGTGCCAGCATCGGCGAGACCCAGTACTTC,CASIGETQYF,TRBV6-6,.,10,TRBJ2-5,.
TGTGCCAGCAGCCGCTACCGGCCGGAGGAGACCCAGTACTTC,CASSRYRPEETQYF,TRBV7-8,.,14,TRBJ2-5,.
TGTGCCAGCAGCTTAACCCGGACGGCCTACGAGCAGTACTTC,CASSLTRTAYEQYF,TRBV7-9,few,14,TRBJ2-7,.
TGCAGTGCTAGAGATCTCGCGGGGGGGCTTGGCGAGCAGTACTTC,CSARDLAGGLGEQYF,TRBV20-1,.,15,TRBJ2-7,TRBD2
TGTGCCAGCAGCCCAATCTGGACAGGGGGGTCCTACAATGAGCAGTTCTTC,CASSPIWTGGSYNEQFF,TRBV7-3,.,17,TRBJ2-1,TRBD1
TGTGCCAGCAGCCCTTTCGAGGAGCCCTACGAGCAGTACTTC,CASSPFEEPYEQYF,TRBV11-2,.,14,TRBJ2-7,.
TGTGCCTGGAGTGCTGAAGGGGCGAGTGAGCAGTTCTTC,CAWSAEGASEQFF,TRBV30,.,13,TRBJ2-1,.
TGTGCCAGCAGCTTAACGGCTAGAGGAGAGACCCAGTACTTC,CASSLTARGETQYF,TRBV7-2,few,14,TRBJ2-5,.
TGCAGTGCTAGCAGGGCCAGGGCGCCCCGCAAGGCCGAGCAGTTCTTC,CSASRARAPRKAEQFF,TRBV20-1,.,16,TRBJ2-1,.
TGTGCCAGCAGTTTAGTAGGACTCGTCCAAGAGACCCAGTACTTC,CASSLVGLVQETQYF,TRBV12-3/TRBV12-4,many,15,TRBJ2-5,.
TGTGCCAGCAGGTCGGACAGGGGCGAGCAGTACTTC,CASRSDRGEQYF,TRBV28,.,12,TRBJ2-7,TRBD1
TGCGCCAGCAGCCAAGGGTCGGGGGATTACAATGAGCAGTTCTTC,CASSQGSGDYNEQFF,TRBV4-3,.,15,TRBJ2-1,.
TGCAGTGCTAGAGAAAACCCGGAGCAGTTCTTC,CSARENPEQFF,TRBV20-1,.,11,TRBJ2-1,.
TGTGCCAGCAGCTCCCGGACAGAGAGGAAAGATACGCAGTATTTT,CASSSRTERKDTQYF,TRBV7-8,.,15,TRBJ2-3,.
TGTGCCAGCAGCGGGGACCTCGGGTCGACCTACGAGCAGTACTTC,CASSGDLGSTYEQYF,TRBV9,.,15,TRBJ2-7,.
TGTGCCAGCAGTTTAAACCCCGGACAGGCTGAAAACTATGGCTACACCTTC,CASSLNPGQAENYGYTF,TRBV2,.,17,TRBJ1-2,TRBD1
TGCAGTGCTCCGGGACTAGCGGGGGGGGCAGATACGCAGTATTTT,CSAPGLAGGADTQYF,TRBV20-1,.,15,TRBJ2-3,TRBD2
TGCAGTGCTAGATCGCAGGACAGGGCTATTGGCGAGCAGTACTTC,CSARSQDRAIGEQYF,TRBV20-1,few,15,TRBJ2-7,TRBD1
TGCGCCAGCAGCTTGGGGCGGGGGAAAACAGATACGCAGTATTTT,CASSLGRGKTDTQYF,TRBV5-1,.,15,TRBJ2-3,TRBD2
TGTGCCAGCCAGGCCCTCAATCAGCCCCAGCATTTT,CASQALNQPQHF,TRBV6-5,once,12,TRBJ1-5,.
TGCAGTGCTAGTCGTGCAGTCTCTGGAAACACCATATATTTT,CSASRAVSGNTIYF,TRBV20-1,.,14,TRBJ1-3,.
TGTGCCAGCAGTTTACCAGGGATGAACACTGAAGCTTTCTTT,CASSLPGMNTEAFF,TRBV28,.,14,TRBJ1-1,.
TGTGCCAGCAATCAGGACACCGTCTACGAGCAGTACTTC,CASNQDTVYEQYF,TRBV6-2/TRBV6-3,.,13,TRBJ2-7,.
TGCAGTGCTAGGGGTTGGGCGCTCAACTCCTACGAGCAGTACTTC,CSARGWALNSYEQYF,TRBV20-1,few,15,TRBJ2-7,.
TGTGCCAGCAGTTACTCCGTCAGTACAGATACGCAGTATTTT,CASSYSVSTDTQYF,TRBV6-2/TRBV6-3,.,14,TRBJ2-3,.
TGCAGCGTGGGTGACAGGGACAATCAGCCCCAGCATTTT,CSVGDRDNQPQHF,TRBV29-1,once,13,TRBJ1-5,TRBD1
TGCAGTGCTAGCCGACTAGCGGGGACATCTAGCACAGATACGCAGTATTTT,CSASRLAGTSSTDTQYF,TRBV20-1,.,17,TRBJ2-3,TRBD2
TGTGCCACAAATAGGCAGGGGGATAACTATGGCTACACCTTC,CATNRQGDNYGYTF,TRBV7-8,.,14,TRBJ1-2,TRBD1
TGTGCCAGCAGCTCGGACCCCGGGACTAGGGTTCTAAATGAGCAGTTCTTC,CASSSDPGTRVLNEQFF,TRBV7-9,.,17,TRBJ2-1,TRBD2
TGTGCCACCAGCAGAGAATGGCTACCCGGGGAGCTGTTTTTT,CATSREWLPGELFF,TRBV15,.,14,TRBJ2-2,.
TGCAGCGTCCTCCTCGGGACAGCCTCCTACGAGCAGTACTTC,CSVLLGTASYEQYF,TRBV29-1,few,14,TRBJ2-7,TRBD1